Listed below are T cell receptor beta chains from one sample, sequenced in a study of T cells after posttransplantation cyclophosphamide. Using immunoSEQ multiplex PCR, the repertoire was profiled, and TCRdb retains in-frame clones only, with some absent. The data hold some 64,000 clones, with roughly 93% observed a single time. Sequencing was done on a sample of PBMCs. The receptors stem from a woman in her twenties or thirties in good health and a related stem cell transplant donor. The CDR3 runs from the conserved cysteine through the conserved F or W. The D gene is left open where the match is weak. Only some rows state a clone size, as once, few, many or a class for expanded clones.

CDR3 | DNA | J | V | size | D
CASSGHRELDYTF | TGCGCCAGCAGCGGGCACCGGGAATTGGACTACACCTTC | TRBJ1-2 | TRBV5-1 | once | .
CASSLKGTVNSYEQYF | TGTGCCAGCAGTTTAAAAGGGACAGTGAACTCCTACGAGCAGTACTTC | TRBJ2-7 | TRBV27 | . | TRBD1
CASTTGGDTEAFF | TGTGCCAGCACAACAGGGGGGGACACTGAAGCTTTCTTT | TRBJ1-1 | TRBV7-6 | . | TRBD1
CASSRDSNYGYTF | TGTGCCAGCAGCCGGGACAGTAACTATGGCTACACCTTC | TRBJ1-2 | TRBV7-3 | . | TRBD1
CASSILPGRNTGELFF | TGTGCCAGCAGTATCCTGCCAGGGCGGAACACCGGGGAGCTGTTTTTT | TRBJ2-2 | TRBV27 | . | .
CASRFGGNYNEQFF | TGTGCCAGCAGGTTCGGGGGGAACTACAATGAGCAGTTCTTC | TRBJ2-1 | TRBV25-1 | . | TRBD2
CATSRVGGGTDTQYF | TGTGCCACCAGCAGAGTAGGGGGCGGCACAGATACGCAGTATTTT | TRBJ2-3 | TRBV15 | . | TRBD1
CAWSVHKETQYF | TGTGCCTGGAGTGTACATAAAGAGACCCAGTACTTC | TRBJ2-5 | TRBV30 | . | .
CASSQDWSGGNNQPQHF | TGCGCCAGCAGCCAAGACTGGTCAGGGGGGAACAATCAGCCCCAGCATTTT | TRBJ1-5 | TRBV4-3 | . | TRBD1
CASSLGTMETQYF | TGTGCCAGCAGCCTCGGGACAATGGAGACCCAGTACTTC | TRBJ2-5 | TRBV7-3 | . | .
CASSLELAGGQETQYF | TGTGCCAGCAGCTTAGAACTAGCGGGGGGGCAAGAGACCCAGTACTTC | TRBJ2-5 | TRBV11-2 | . | TRBD2
CASSLTGYPYGYTF | TGTGCCAGCAGCTTAACAGGGTACCCCTATGGCTACACCTTC | TRBJ1-2 | TRBV11-1 | . | .
CASSGGGGIYNEQFF | TGTGCCAGTAGTGGCGGCGGGGGGATTTACAATGAGCAGTTCTTC | TRBJ2-1 | TRBV19 | . | TRBD2
CAWSQGWKHYGYTF | TGTGCCTGGAGTCAAGGGTGGAAACACTATGGCTACACCTTC | TRBJ1-2 | TRBV30 | . | .
CASSPTGSDRTIYF | TGTGCCAGCAGTCCCACAGGGTCTGATCGCACCATATATTTT | TRBJ1-3 | TRBV6-5 | . | .
CASSSAGQGVITDTQYF | TGTGCCAGCAGTTCGGCGGGACAGGGGGTCATTACAGATACGCAGTATTTT | TRBJ2-3 | TRBV28 | once | TRBD1
CASRQGDYGYTF | TGTGCCAGTAGACAGGGTGACTATGGCTACACCTTC | TRBJ1-2 | TRBV19 | . | .
CASRGLGTGNTEAFF | TGTGCCAGCAGGGGTTTAGGTACAGGGAACACTGAAGCTTTCTTT | TRBJ1-1 | TRBV7-9 | . | .
CASTQSLRDRENMRYF | TGTGCCAGTACTCAAAGCCTCCGGGACAGGGAGAATATGCGGTACTTC | TRBJ2-7 | TRBV19 | . | TRBD1
CASSWAGVNSYEQYF | TGTGCCAGCAGTTGGGCCGGGGTCAACTCCTACGAGCAGTACTTC | TRBJ2-7 | TRBV7-9 | . | .
CASSPGQGVTGNTIYF | TGTGCCAGTAGTCCCGGACAGGGGGTAACTGGAAACACCATATATTTT | TRBJ1-3 | TRBV19 | . | TRBD1
CASSASGQGNTEAFF | TGTGCCAGCAGTGCCTCGGGACAGGGGAACACTGAAGCTTTCTTT | TRBJ1-1 | TRBV6-4 | . | TRBD1
CASSAGQGDYGYTF | TGTGCCAGCAGCGCAGGACAGGGGGACTATGGCTACACCTTC | TRBJ1-2 | TRBV9 | . | TRBD1
CASSLVSGGTGELFF | TGTGCCAGCAGCTTAGTTTCGGGCGGGACCGGGGAGCTGTTTTTT | TRBJ2-2 | TRBV7-9 | . | .
CASRRTGNTEAFF | TGTGCCAGCAGGCGTACAGGGAACACTGAAGCTTTCTTT | TRBJ1-1 | TRBV6-5 | . | .
CASSQHRSVNTEAFF | TGTGCCAGCAGCCAACATCGGTCAGTGAACACTGAAGCTTTCTTT | TRBJ1-1 | TRBV4-2 | once | .
CASSATSGVSYNEQFF | TGTGCCAGCAGCGCCACTAGCGGGGTCTCCTACAATGAGCAGTTCTTC | TRBJ2-1 | TRBV9 | . | TRBD2
CASSLVPDGKAREYF | TGTGCCAGCAGCTTAGTCCCGGACGGTAAAGCGAGGGAGTACTTC | TRBJ2-7 | TRBV11-2 | . | .
CAWSVRGDQPQHF | TGTGCCTGGAGTGTACGGGGGGATCAGCCCCAGCATTTT | TRBJ1-5 | TRBV30 | . | .
CASTDASGNTIYF | TGTGCCAGTACCGATGCGTCTGGAAACACCATATATTTT | TRBJ1-3 | TRBV27 | . | .
CASSRGLAGGFKAKNIQYF | TGCGCCAGCAGCCGAGGACTAGCGGGCGGGTTTAAAGCCAAAAACATTCAGTACTTC | TRBJ2-4 | TRBV4-3 | . | TRBD2
CASSQSRPPRQNSPLHF | TGTGCCAGCAGCCAATCCCGTCCACCAAGGCAGAATTCACCCCTCCACTTT | TRBJ1-6 | TRBV16 | . | .
CASSPGQGKVGGNTGELFF | TGTGCCAGCAGCCCCGGACAGGGGAAGGTGGGAGGGAACACCGGGGAGCTGTTTTTT | TRBJ2-2 | TRBV11-3 | . | TRBD1
CASSSGQGSYEQYF | TGTGCCAGCAGCTCCGGACAGGGGAGCTACGAGCAGTACTTC | TRBJ2-7 | TRBV7-2 | . | TRBD1
CASSVGGQVGGYTF | TGTGCCAGCAGCGTAGGAGGTCAAGTGGGAGGCTACACCTTC | TRBJ1-2 | TRBV9 | . | .
CASSYLTGVQETQYF | TGTGCCAGCAGTTACCTGACAGGAGTTCAAGAGACCCAGTACTTC | TRBJ2-5 | TRBV6-5 | . | .
CASSSTGGDEQYF | TGTGCCAGCAGTTCGACAGGGGGGGACGAGCAGTACTTC | TRBJ2-7 | TRBV28 | once | TRBD1
CASTDRNTGELFF | TGTGCCAGTACAGACAGGAACACCGGGGAGCTGTTTTTT | TRBJ2-2 | TRBV19 | few | .
CASSLDSLYGYTF | TGTGCCAGCAGCCTGGACAGCCTCTATGGCTACACCTTC | TRBJ1-2 | TRBV5-4 | . | .
CASSLGGTDQPQHF | TGTGCCAGCAGCTTAGGGGGTACGGATCAGCCCCAGCATTTT | TRBJ1-5 | TRBV7-2 | . | .
CASRQVYGYTF | TGTGCCAGCAGACAGGTCTATGGCTACACCTTC | TRBJ1-2 | TRBV2 | . | .